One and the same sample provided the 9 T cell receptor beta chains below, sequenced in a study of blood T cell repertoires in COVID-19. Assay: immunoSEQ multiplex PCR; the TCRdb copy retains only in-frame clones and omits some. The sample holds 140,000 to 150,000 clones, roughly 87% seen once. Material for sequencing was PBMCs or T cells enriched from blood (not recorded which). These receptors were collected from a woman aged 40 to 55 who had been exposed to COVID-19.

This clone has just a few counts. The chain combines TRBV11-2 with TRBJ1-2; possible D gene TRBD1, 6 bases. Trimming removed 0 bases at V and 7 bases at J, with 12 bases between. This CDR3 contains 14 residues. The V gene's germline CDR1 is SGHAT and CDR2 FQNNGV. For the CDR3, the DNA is TGTGCCAGCAGCTTAGACCTGGGGGCAGCTGGCTACACCTTC. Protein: CASSLDLGAAGYTF.

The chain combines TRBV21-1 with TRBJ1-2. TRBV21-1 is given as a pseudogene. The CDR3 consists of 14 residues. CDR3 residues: CASSGRGGAYGYTF. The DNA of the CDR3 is TGTGCCAGCAGCGGTCGAGGGGGGGCCTATGGCTACACCTTC.

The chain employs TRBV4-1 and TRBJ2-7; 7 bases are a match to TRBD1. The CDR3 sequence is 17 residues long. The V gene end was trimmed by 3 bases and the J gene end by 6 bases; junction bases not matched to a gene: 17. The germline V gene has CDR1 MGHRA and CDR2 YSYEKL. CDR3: CASSHPLRGQGVFEQYF. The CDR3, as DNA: TGCGCCAGCAGCCACCCTCTGAGAGGGCAGGGGGTCTTCGAGCAGTACTTC.

The CDR3 DNA is TGTGCCAGCAGTTTATCGAGGATAGCGGGAGCCGGGGAGCTGTTTTTT. It specifies CASSLSRIAGAGELFF. The chain employs TRBV27 and TRBJ2-2, with 9 positions matching TRBD2. Germline-derived CDR1 and CDR2 are MNHEY and SMNVEV (reference sequence). This CDR3 comprises 16 residues. V dropped 0 bases and J dropped 6; count of bases not matched to a gene: 5.

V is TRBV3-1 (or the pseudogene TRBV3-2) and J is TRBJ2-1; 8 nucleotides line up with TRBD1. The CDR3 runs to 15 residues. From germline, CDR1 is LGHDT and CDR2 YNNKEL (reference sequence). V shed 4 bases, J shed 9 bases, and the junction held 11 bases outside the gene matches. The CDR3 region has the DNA TGTGCCAGCAGCCGTCCCGGGACAGGTTACCCTGAGCAGTTCTTC. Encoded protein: CASSRPGTGYPEQFF.

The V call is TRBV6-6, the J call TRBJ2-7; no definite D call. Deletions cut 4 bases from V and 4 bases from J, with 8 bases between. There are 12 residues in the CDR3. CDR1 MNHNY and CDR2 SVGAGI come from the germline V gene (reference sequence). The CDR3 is CASSSTRYEQYF. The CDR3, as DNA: TGTGCCAGCAGTTCCACTCGATACGAGCAGTACTTC.

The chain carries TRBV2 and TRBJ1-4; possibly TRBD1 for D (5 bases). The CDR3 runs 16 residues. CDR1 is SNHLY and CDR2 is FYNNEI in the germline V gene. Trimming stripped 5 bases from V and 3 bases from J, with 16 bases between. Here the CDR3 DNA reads TGTGCCAGCAGTCCACGACCCAGGGAACCTAATGAAAAACTGTTTTTT. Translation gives CASSPRPREPNEKLFF.

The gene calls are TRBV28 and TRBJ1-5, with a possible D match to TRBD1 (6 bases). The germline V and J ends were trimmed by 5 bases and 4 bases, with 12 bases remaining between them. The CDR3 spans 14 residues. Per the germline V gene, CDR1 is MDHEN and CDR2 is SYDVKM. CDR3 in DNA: TGTGCCAGCAGTACCAGGGGTCGTAATCAGCCCCAGCATTTT. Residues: CASSTRGRNQPQHF.

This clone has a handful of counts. The CDR3 spells CASSYSSGTGGMGYEQYF. CDR3 nucleotides: TGTGCCAGCAGTTACTCGTCCGGGACAGGGGGAATGGGCTACGAGCAGTACTTC. The genes are TRBV6-2 or TRBV6-3 and TRBJ2-7; 11 bases are shared with TRBD1. This CDR3 is built from 18 residues. V shed 0 bases and J 3 bases; nucleotides not matched to a gene: 10. The germline V gene has CDR1 MNHEY and CDR2 SVGEGT.